Each of the 25 T cell receptor beta chains below was sequenced from the same sample in a study of T cell changes during pregnancy in multiple sclerosis. Profiled with immunoSEQ multiplex PCR; TCRdb holds only in-frame clones, not every one. The data contain roughly 99,000 clones, less than 95% of them singletons. Source: peripheral blood, taken in the third trimester of pregnancy. These receptors all come from a female donor in good health, enrolled as a control in a pregnancy study.

The chain employs TRBV6-1 and TRBJ2-3; 16 nucleotides align to TRBD2. J gave up 3 bases and V 8 bases, and 2 bases lay outside the gene matches. Germline CDR1 and CDR2: MNHNS and SASEGT. This CDR3 spans 15 amino acids. CDR3 sequence (DNA): TGTGCCAGCGGGACTAGCGGGGGGGTGACAGATACGCAGTATTTT. Its protein is CASGTSGGVTDTQYF.

This chain connects TRBV5-5 to TRBJ1-4; 7 positions match TRBD1. The CDR3 has 14 amino acids. Germline CDR1 SGHKS, CDR2 YYEKEE (reference sequence). Trimming took 4 bases from V and 2 from J; bases not matched to a gene: 2. As DNA, the CDR3 is TGTGCCAGCAGCCCGACAGGGACTAATGAAAAACTGTTTTTT. It translates to CASSPTGTNEKLFF.

The chain is built from TRBV30 and TRBJ1-6; perhaps TRBD1 as D (6 bases). Germline V gene lookup returns CDR1 GTSNPN and CDR2 SVGIG (reference sequence). Between the trimmed V and J ends, which lost 3 bases and 10 bases, there was a span of 10 bases. CDR3 length: 12 amino acids. CDR3: CAWRDRISPLHF. The CDR3 bases are TGTGCCTGGAGGGACAGAATCTCACCCCTCCACTTT.

The chain has TRBV7-3 and TRBJ1-1, with 7 bases identical to TRBD1. The V gene end was trimmed by 3 bases and the J gene end by 1 base; junction bases not matched to a gene: 2. Germline V gene lookup returns CDR1 SGHTA and CDR2 FQGTGA. The CDR3 extends over 14 amino acids. CDR3 in DNA: TGTGCCAGCAGCTTTGGACAGGCGAACACTGAAGCTTTCTTT. Its protein product is CASSFGQANTEAFF.

The rearrangement uses TRBV5-4 and TRBJ2-6; 8 nucleotides line up with TRBD2. V lost 0 bases and J lost 2; bases outside the gene matches: 1. The CDR3 is 16 residues long. Germline CDR1 is SGHNT and CDR2 is YYREEE (reference sequence). CDR3 sequence (DNA): TGTGCCAGCAGCTTGGTCGGGGGGGCTGGGGCCAACGTCCTGACTTTC. Translation gives CASSLVGGAGANVLTF.

The chain employs TRBV6-1 and TRBJ2-4; D is perhaps TRBD2 (5 bases). The CDR3 runs 17 residues. Trimming stripped 1 base from V and 3 bases from J, with 16 bases between. Germline V gene lookup returns CDR1 MNHNS and CDR2 SASEGT. CDR3 DNA sequence: TGTGCCAGCAGTGAAGGACTAATTGTCTTAGGCAAAAACATTCAGTACTTC. The encoded protein is CASSEGLIVLGKNIQYF.

Here the CDR3 DNA reads TGTGCCAGCAGCTTAGTAACAGCTAGCACAGATACGCAGTATTTT. This gives the protein CASSLVTASTDTQYF. The chain joins TRBV7-6 to TRBJ2-3; D remains ambiguous. Trimming cost V 1 base and J 0 bases, with 8 bases left between them. CDR1 is SGHVS, CDR2 FNYEAQ, per germline. The CDR3 extends over 15 amino acids.

The chain uses TRBV5-1 and TRBJ2-5; perhaps TRBD1 as D (6 bases). CDR3 size: 16 residues. Germline loops: CDR1 SGHRS, CDR2 YFSETQ. V lost 0 bases and J lost 4, with 16 bases in between. The CDR3 DNA reads as TGCGCCAGCAGCTTGGAGGGTCTGGGGGCAGGAGAGACCCAGTACTTC. This gives the protein CASSLEGLGAGETQYF.

The V call is TRBV2, the J call TRBJ1-6; 11 bases align to TRBD1. Germline V gene lookup returns CDR1 SNHLY and CDR2 FYNNEI. Trimming took 5 bases from V and 10 from J; bases not matched to a gene: 4. The CDR3 is made up of 14 amino acids. This chain's CDR3 is CASSSGTGGSPLHF. In nucleotides, the CDR3 is TGTGCCAGCAGTTCCGGGACAGGGGGATCACCCCTCCACTTT.

V is TRBV7-6 and J is TRBJ2-2; the match to TRBD2 covers 8 bases. V lost 2 bases and J lost 6; bases outside the gene matches: 17. Germline assignment: CDR1 SGHVS and CDR2 FNYEAQ. The CDR3 has 19 residues. The CDR3 reads CASSLTRPNKYGGAGELFF. CDR3 nucleotides: TGTGCCAGCAGCTTAACTAGGCCGAACAAGTACGGGGGGGCCGGGGAGCTGTTTTTT.

V gene TRBV5-4 combines with J gene TRBJ2-3; TRBD2 matches 12 bases. The J segment lost 10 bases and the V segment lost 0 bases, leaving 12 bases of the junction unmatched. Germline CDR1 and CDR2: SGHNT and YYREEE (reference sequence). This CDR3 has 17 amino acids. CDR3 loop: CASSLALAGGALGAQYF. The CDR3 DNA reads TGTGCCAGCAGCTTGGCGCTAGCGGGGGGGGCACTCGGGGCGCAGTATTTT. Supplemented by reference TRBV5-4 and TRBJ2-3, the full variable domain reads ETGVTQSPTHLIKTRGQQVTLRCSSQSGHNTVSWYQQALGQGPQFIFQYYREEENGRGNFPPRFSGLQFPNYSSELNVNALELDDSALYLCASSLALAGGALGAQYFGPGTRLTVL.

V usage is TRBV2 and J usage is TRBJ2-3, with 7 bases that match TRBD1. The CDR3 is 14 residues long. Germline lookup yields CDR1 SNHLY and CDR2 FYNNEI. V was pared by 8 bases and J by 0 bases, with 5 bases of the junction left unmatched. Written as DNA, the CDR3 is TGTGCCAGCCGTGGACAGGCTAGCACAGATACGCAGTATTTT. Translated: CASRGQASTDTQYF.

CDR3 DNA: TGTGCCAGCAGCGGAGGGACTAGCGGTTCCAATACGCAGTATTTT. As protein: CASSGGTSGSNTQYF. The V call is TRBV9, the J call TRBJ2-3; 11 bases line up with TRBD2. Germline lookup yields CDR1 SGDLS and CDR2 YYNGEE. With V trimmed by 3 bases and J by 7 bases, 7 bases remained unmatched. This CDR3 is 15 amino acids long. Supplemented by reference TRBV9 and TRBJ2-3, the full variable domain reads DSGVTQTPKHLITATGQRVTLRCSPRSGDLSVYWYQQSLDQGLQFLIQYYNGEERAKGNILERFSAQQFPDLHSELNLSSLELGDSALYFCASSGGTSGSNTQYFGPGTRLTVL.

J is TRBJ1-1 and V is TRBV7-3; the match to TRBD1 covers 8 bases. Losses at the gene ends were 5 bases for V and 0 bases for J; bases not matched to a gene: 8. The CDR3 length is 16 residues. Germline CDR1 and CDR2: SGHTA and FQGTGA. In DNA, the CDR3 is TGTGCCAGCAGCCCTCAGGGGACAGGAATGAACACTGAAGCTTTCTTT. The encoded protein is CASSPQGTGMNTEAFF.

J is TRBJ2-3 and V is TRBV4-1, with 16 bases lining up with TRBD2. The CDR3 covers 21 residues. The junction had 11 bases not matched to a gene; V was cut back by 0 bases and J by 2 bases. Germline V gene lookup returns CDR1 MGHRA and CDR2 YSYEKL. The CDR3 DNA is TGCGCCAGCAGCCAAGATTGGGCTCCGGGACTAGCGGGGGGGATCACAGATACGCAGTATTTT. This gives the protein CASSQDWAPGLAGGITDTQYF.

The chain carries TRBV5-1 and TRBJ2-2; 10 bases line up with TRBD1. The V segment lost 0 bases and the J segment 1 base; nucleotides outside the gene matches: 0. This CDR3 is built from 16 residues. CDR1 is SGHRS and CDR2 is YFSETQ in the germline V gene. The CDR3 loop is CASSLGDRGNTGELFF. CDR3 nucleotide sequence: TGCGCCAGCAGCTTGGGGGACAGGGGGAACACCGGGGAGCTGTTTTTT.

CDR3 nucleotide sequence: TGTGCCAGCAGCTTAATTGCGGGGGGCGTGACAGATACGCAGTATTTT. It translates to CASSLIAGGVTDTQYF. J is TRBJ2-3 and V is TRBV5-6; TRBD2 matches at 8 bases. CDR1 and CDR2 from the germline V gene are SGHDT and YYEEEE. Trimming removed 2 bases from V and 3 bases from J; junction bases left unmatched: 8. The CDR3 spans 16 residues.

This clone is a singleton in its sample. This chain links TRBV7-9 with TRBJ2-1; 7 nucleotides agree with TRBD2. The CDR3 covers 17 residues. With V trimmed by 5 bases and J by 0 bases, 10 bases remained unmatched. Per germline, CDR1 SEHNR and CDR2 FQNEAQ (reference sequence). The CDR3 DNA sequence: TGTGCCAGCAGCCCCAATGCAAGCGGGGCCTCCTACAATGAGCAGTTCTTC. Translation: CASSPNASGASYNEQFF.

The chain is built from TRBV9 and TRBJ1-3; the D gene is possibly TRBD1 (6 bases). V was clipped by 3 bases and J by 6 bases, with 16 bases between them. Germline assignment: CDR1 SGDLS and CDR2 YYNGEE. The CDR3 extends over 15 amino acids. CDR3 in DNA: TGTGCCAGCAGCGGCGCCAGGGGTTATCAAAACACCATATATTTT. Amino acids: CASSGARGYQNTIYF.

The chain couples TRBV18 to TRBJ1-2; 12 bases match TRBD1. Germline CDR1 and CDR2: KGHSH and LQKENI. The CDR3 is 16 residues long. V lost 3 bases, J lost 8 bases, and 10 bases stayed unmatched. The CDR3, as DNA: TGTGCCAGCTCACCGGGACAGGGGGCTGGGATCAGGGGCTACACCTTC. Its translation: CASSPGQGAGIRGYTF. Full variable domain (outside the CDR3, taken from reference TRBV18 and TRBJ1-2): NAGVMQNPRHLVRRRGQEARLRCSPMKGHSHVYWYRQLPEEGLKFMVYLQKENIIDESGMPKERFSAEFPKEGPSILRIQQVVRGDSAAYFCASSPGQGAGIRGYTFGSGTRLTVV.

V and J are TRBV9 and TRBJ1-3; TRBD1 aligns across 9 bases. V was clipped by 3 bases and J by 0 bases; unmatched bases: 13. Germline values: CDR1 SGDLS, CDR2 YYNGEE. This CDR3 contains 19 residues. CDR3 sequence reads: CASSDPGQGKTYSGNTIYF. The CDR3 region has the DNA TGTGCCAGCAGCGATCCGGGACAGGGAAAGACTTACTCTGGAAACACCATATATTTT.

This clone was observed once. J is TRBJ2-5 and V is TRBV19, with D possibly being TRBD2 (6 bases). V lost 4 bases, J lost 4 bases, and 19 bases lay in between. The CDR3 consists of 16 residues. Germline V gene sequence: CDR1 LNHDA, CDR2 SQIVND (reference sequence). CDR3 residues: CASSTNPGAGGETQYF. The CDR3 DNA reads as TGTGCCAGTAGTACCAATCCGGGAGCGGGCGGAGAGACCCAGTACTTC. The full variable domain, rest sourced from reference TRBV19 and TRBJ2-5, is DGGITQSPKYLFRKEGQNVTLSCEQNLNHDAMYWYRQDPGQGLRLIYYSQIVNDFQKGDIAEGYSVSREKKESFPLTVTSAQKNPTAFYLCASSTNPGAGGETQYFGPGTRLLVL.

The CDR3 nucleotides read TGTGCCAGCAGCTCGACAGGGGGCCTTGGCTCTGGGGCCAACGTCCTGACTTTC. Translation: CASSSTGGLGSGANVLTF. The rearrangement links TRBV7-3 to TRBJ2-6; 10 bases fit TRBD1. The CDR3 covers 18 residues. Germline V gene data show CDR1 as SGHTA and CDR2 as FQGTGA. The V and J ends lost 4 bases and 0 bases, in that order; junction bases with no gene match: 6.

This clone was observed once. The chain combines TRBV7-6 with TRBJ1-1; 9 bases map to TRBD1. With V trimmed by 5 bases and J by 1 base, 5 bases remained unmatched. Per germline, CDR1 SGHVS and CDR2 FNYEAQ. The CDR3 is 15 amino acids. In nucleotides, the CDR3 is TGTGCCAGCAGCGATCCGGGACAGGGGAACACTGAAGCTTTCTTT. Encoded protein: CASSDPGQGNTEAFF.

This clone appeared once. The V and J genes are TRBV10-3 and TRBJ1-6, with 8 bases identical to TRBD1. V trimming: 6 bases; J trimming: 7 bases; junction bases outside the gene matches: 8. The CDR3 spans 15 residues. Germline lookup yields CDR1 ENHRY and CDR2 SYGVKD. CDR3 sequence reads: CAIRDRTGLNSPLHF. CDR3 nucleotide sequence: TGTGCCATCAGAGACAGGACAGGGCTAAATTCACCCCTCCACTTT.